The 21 T cell receptor beta chains below all came from one sample that was sequenced in a study of vaccination effects on CD4 cells after COVID-19. These receptors lack a known antigen. Generated by immunoSEQ multiplex PCR, the TCRdb table keeps only in-frame clones and is missing some. The sample shows over 45,000 clones, about two thirds of them seen only once. ViraFEST assay sequencing came after antigen-specific CD4+ T cells were expanded with viral peptide pools. Having been cultured for about ten days, the cells underwent CD4+ T cell isolation. The healthy vaccine recipients, who had no prior SARS-CoV-2 infection, showed negative nucleocapsid antibodies. The specimen comprised CD4+ T cells from PBMCs cultured with SARS-CoV-2 spike peptides, sampled before COVID-19 vaccination. These receptor sequences come from a human donor who received a COVID-19 vaccine.

The chain is built from TRBV5-1 and TRBJ2-1; 7 bases agree with TRBD1. The V gene's germline CDR1 is SGHRS and CDR2 YFSETQ. This CDR3 comprises 13 residues. V was pared by 0 bases and J by 6 bases, with 0 bases of the junction left unmatched. The CDR3 is CASSLGQGNEQFF. CDR3 coding DNA: TGCGCCAGCAGCTTGGGACAGGGCAATGAGCAGTTCTTC.

The V and J genes are TRBV12-5 and TRBJ1-1; D is perhaps TRBD1 (5 bases). This CDR3 is 14 amino acids long. Germline assignment: CDR1 LGHNT and CDR2 FRNRAP. Trimming took off 7 bases at V and 6 bases at J, with 18 bases between the two ends. CDR3 DNA sequence: TGTGCTAGTGCCCGGACGGGGACTCGGGCTGAAGCTTTCTTT. This encodes CASARTGTRAEAFF.

This clone was seen a few times. V gene TRBV5-1 combines with J gene TRBJ1-2; D ambiguous. V was pared by 0 bases and J by 0 bases, with 6 bases between. The germline V gene encodes CDR1 SGHRS and CDR2 YFSETQ. The CDR3 has 14 residues. This chain's CDR3 is CASSLDSTNYGYTF. In DNA, the CDR3 is TGCGCCAGCAGCTTGGACAGTACTAACTATGGCTACACCTTC.

This clone occurred a few times. The chain is built from TRBV9 and TRBJ1-3; D unresolved. The CDR3 is 16 residues long. V gave up 4 bases and J gave up 4 bases, with 18 bases separating them. From germline, CDR1 is SGDLS and CDR2 YYNGEE. The CDR3 DNA reads as TGTGCCAGCAGCCCGCTCGGGTGGGCCCCGGGAAACACCATATATTTT. Translation gives CASSPLGWAPGNTIYF.

The V gene is TRBV11-3, the J gene TRBJ2-1; D is unresolved. Deletions cut 0 bases from V and 6 bases from J, with 9 bases between. The CDR3 has 14 amino acids. Germline CDR1 SGHNT, CDR2 YENEEA. The CDR3 loop is CASSLDLQVNEQFF. In DNA form, the CDR3 reads TGTGCCAGCAGCTTAGATCTCCAGGTCAATGAGCAGTTCTTC.

The V call is TRBV30, the J call TRBJ2-7; 15 bases match TRBD2. There are 17 residues in the CDR3. J was trimmed by 5 bases and V by 0 bases; bases with no gene match: 8. Looked up from germline, CDR1 is GTSNPN and CDR2 is SVGIG (reference sequence). The CDR3 region has the DNA TGTGCCTGGAGTGTCCTCCGGACTAGCGGGGGGGCCCACGAGCAGTACTTC. It translates to CAWSVLRTSGGAHEQYF.

The chain uses TRBV25-1 and TRBJ2-1, with 7 bases fitting TRBD1. Germline V lookup: CDR1 MGHDK, CDR2 SYGVNS. The CDR3 runs to 16 residues. J was trimmed by 2 bases and V by 2 bases; bases with no gene match: 6. The CDR3 reads CASSETGTVAYNEQFF. CDR3 DNA: TGTGCCAGCAGTGAAACCGGGACAGTAGCCTACAATGAGCAGTTCTTC.

V is TRBV28 and J is TRBJ1-1; D is uncertain. The CDR3 is 14 amino acids. Germline assignment: CDR1 MDHEN and CDR2 SYDVKM. Trimming removed 5 bases at V and 3 bases at J, with 13 bases between. The CDR3 sequence: CASSNRPRHTEAFF. DNA of the CDR3: TGTGCCAGCAGTAACCGACCACGGCACACTGAAGCTTTCTTT.

This rearrangement joins TRBV3-1 (or the pseudogene TRBV3-2) to TRBJ2-7; D is undetermined. The CDR3 is 12 amino acids. V lost 4 bases, J lost 3 bases, and 7 bases lay in between. CDR1 and CDR2 from the germline V gene are LGHDT and YNNKEL (reference sequence). In DNA form, the CDR3 reads TGTGCCAGCAGCCCCCCGGGCTACGAGCAGTACTTC. Translation: CASSPPGYEQYF.

The chain joins TRBV11-2 to TRBJ1-2, with D unresolved. CDR3 size: 15 residues. The germline gives CDR1 SGHAT, CDR2 FQNNGV. Trimming stripped 0 bases from V and 5 bases from J, with 13 bases between. Written as DNA, the CDR3 is TGTGCCAGCAGCTTAGATTCGGGGATACGGTATGGCTACACCTTC. It translates to CASSLDSGIRYGYTF.

V and J are TRBV5-4 and TRBJ1-2; TRBD1 is a possible D gene (5 bases). Between the trimmed V and J ends, which lost 0 bases and 1 base, there was a span of 10 bases. This CDR3 comprises 15 residues. Germline CDR1 reads SGHNT; CDR2 reads YYREEE (reference sequence). CDR3 region: CASSLGGGVNYGYTF. In DNA form, the CDR3 reads TGTGCCAGCAGCTTGGGGGGCGGAGTTAACTATGGCTACACCTTC.

This clone appeared a single time. V is TRBV30 and J is TRBJ2-1; D unresolved. The CDR3 has 13 amino acids. V was trimmed by 0 bases and J by 10 bases, leaving 13 bases between them. From germline, CDR1 is GTSNPN and CDR2 SVGIG (reference sequence). The CDR3 sequence: CAWSVSLTAEQFF. The CDR3 DNA is TGTGCCTGGAGTGTGTCCCTTACGGCGGAGCAGTTCTTC.

The V call is TRBV5-1, the J call TRBJ1-4; the D is unclear. Trimming took 3 bases from V and 8 from J, leaving 14 bases between them. CDR1 and CDR2 (germline): SGHRS, YFSETQ. The CDR3 runs to 14 residues. The CDR3 DNA reads TGCGCCAGCAGCTACGGGGAGTGGCGCGAAAAACTGTTTTTT. Residues: CASSYGEWREKLFF.

The chain joins TRBV10-3 to TRBJ1-1, with D possibly TRBD1 on 5 matching bases. Germline V gene data show CDR1 as ENHRY and CDR2 as SYGVKD. Trimming removed 4 bases at V and 4 bases at J, with 22 bases between. The CDR3 consists of 17 residues. Here the CDR3 DNA reads TGTGCCATCAGTGCGGCAGGAGGTAGGGGACGTGCCACTGAAGCTTTCTTT. It is translated as CAISAAGGRGRATEAFF.

The CDR3 sequence is CASSLDRGHRYGYTF. The CDR3 DNA reads as TGCGCCAGCAGCCTAGACAGGGGGCATCGGTATGGCTACACCTTC. The rearrangement joins TRBV5-1 to TRBJ1-2; 10 bases fit TRBD1. CDR3 length: 15 amino acids. Germline CDR1 and CDR2: SGHRS and YFSETQ. V dropped 4 bases and J dropped 5; count of bases not matched to a gene: 8.

The V and J genes are TRBV10-3 and TRBJ2-1; 7 nucleotides match TRBD2. This CDR3 comprises 16 residues. With V trimmed by 0 bases and J by 7 bases, 9 bases remained unmatched. Germline V gene data show CDR1 as ENHRY and CDR2 as SYGVKD. CDR3 loop: CAISESTSSVGNEQFF. CDR3 sequence (DNA): TGTGCCATCAGTGAGTCGACTAGCTCGGTAGGGAATGAGCAGTTCTTC.

The chain combines TRBV7-9 with TRBJ1-2; D perhaps matches TRBD1 (5 bases). Deletions cut 2 bases from V and 2 bases from J, with 12 bases between. CDR1 is SEHNR and CDR2 is FQNEAQ in the germline V gene (reference sequence). This CDR3 contains 15 residues. The CDR3 nucleotides read TGTGCCAGCAGCTTAAATTCGGGGGACAACTATGGCTACACCTTC. Translated, it gives CASSLNSGDNYGYTF.

This chain connects TRBV5-1 to TRBJ2-1, with 10 nucleotides matching TRBD1. J lost 6 bases, V lost 3 bases, and 3 bases had no gene match. Germline-derived CDR1 and CDR2 are SGHRS and YFSETQ. The CDR3 length is 14 residues. DNA of the CDR3: TGCGCCAGCAGCTCCGGGACAGGGGTCAATGAGCAGTTCTTC. This translates into CASSSGTGVNEQFF.

This clone was seen once. The chain's CDR3 is CASSLATDTQYF. In nucleotides, the CDR3 is TGTGCCAGCAGCTTGGCTACAGATACGCAGTATTTT. V is TRBV7-9 and J is TRBJ2-3; no firm D call. Trimming took off 3 bases at V and 3 bases at J, with 4 bases between the two ends. The CDR3 covers 12 residues. Germline CDR1 reads SEHNR; CDR2 reads FQNEAQ (reference sequence).

The rearrangement uses TRBV5-1 and TRBJ2-2; D not certain. The V gene's germline CDR1 is SGHRS and CDR2 YFSETQ. The ends were cut back, 4 bases at V and 7 bases at J, with 8 bases in the middle. CDR3 length: 12 amino acids. Written as DNA, the CDR3 is TGCGCCAGCAGCCGGACGGGCGGGGAGCTGTTTTTT. It is translated as CASSRTGGELFF.

This clone was counted a few times. In the same sample, other DNA sequences code for this CDR3. The chain carries TRBV18 and TRBJ2-3, with D unclear. Germline lookup yields CDR1 KGHSH and CDR2 LQKENI. The length of the CDR3 is 11 residues. The V end was cut by 1 base, the J end by 6 bases, with 2 bases between. This chain's CDR3 is CASSPRDTQYF. CDR3 DNA: TGTGCCAGCTCACCACGTGATACGCAGTATTTT.